This TCR beta chain was sequenced for a study of molecular identifiers for immune sequencing clone quantification (dated by TCRdb to 2016 to 2019). At the level of the whole study: For a replicate experiment, the RNA from either 20,000 or 100,000 naive CD8 T cells was divided into five aliquots, and four of those aliquots went on to sequencing. This methods study benchmarked molecular-identifier clustering-based TCR repertoire sequencing (MIDCIRS) and TCR RNA copy counting, using CD8 T cells to do so.

Study-wide findings and limitations: Highly expanded clone sizes could be underestimated if identical TCR molecules share a barcode. Modeling gave about three recovered TCR RNA copies per cell versus 8 to 10 by digital PCR, implying 25% to 30% capture efficiency. When barcode sub-clustering was left out, chimeric consensus sequences inflated TCR diversity, with chimeras reaching as high as 47%. Spiked-in Jurkat TCR RNA (approximately 10 copies' worth), which is not part of the donor repertoire, was contained in the naive libraries. A single cell's worth of spiked-in Jurkat TCR RNA was reported detectable even among 750,000 to 1,000,000 naive CD8 T cells. In CMV-specific effector cells, clones with more than 20 RNA copies contained over 97% of molecules, whereas in naive cells such clones contained under 1% of molecules.

This clonotype appeared a few times. No antigen is known for it. No much larger clone exists at a distance of one base, and base qualities are not known. Library construction relied on PCR. Sequenced on an Illumina HiSeq 4000. Bulk TCR libraries were made following a previously described method, with the TCR primers given in Table S5. The Qiagen AllPrep DNA/RNA kit was used to purify total RNA. Reads from multiple sequencing runs of the same library were pooled before analysis. The authors' pipeline ran thus. Reads were retained only if the reads had an exact TCR constant sequence, and the retained reads were trimmed to 150 nt and grouped according to their 12-nt molecular barcodes. Within each barcode group, reads were sub-clustered at a 15% Levenshtein threshold, and quality-weighted consensus sequences were built per RNA molecule. Non-functional sequences were excluded, and lower-count sequences lying one edit away from another sequence were also excluded. Barcode sub-clusters with fewer than 20% of the maximum read count were removed, based on fitting two negative binomial distributions. In TCRdb, the public reads were trimmed at Q25 with fastp and aligned with MiXCR, with productive beta chains retained. Each entry merges the rows of one CDR3 protein and shows their most common DNA and genes. The V and J calls were determined by TCRdb, not by the authors. The sample includes around 480,000 distinct CDR3 sequences, with about 22% observed a single time. The ten top clones hold about 0.84% of the sample.

Libraries of naive CD8 T cells were built from 20,000 to 1,000,000 sorted cells, with 10%, 30% or 50% of the purified RNA used. On a BD FACSAria II, naive CD8 T cells were FACS-sorted as CD8+CD4-CCR7+CD45RA+ and collected into RLT Plus buffer. To test detection sensitivity, Jurkat RNA equivalent to roughly eleven TCR copies was spiked into samples of about 18,000-1,000,000 naive CD8 T cells. Enrichment of CD8 T cells was performed with RosetteSep CD8+ T Cell Enrichment Cocktail and Ficoll-Paque, after which ACK red cell lysis was carried out. Per the germline V gene (reference sequence), PRHDT is the CDR1 and FYEKMQ is the CDR2. The cysteine opens and the phenylalanine closes a CDR3 of 16 amino acids. CDR3 DNA is the only sequence kept; it has 48 bases, read in frame from the first base. At the junction V is shortened by 5 bases and J by 3 bases; bases outside the gene matches: 12.

The source of this sequence is a human donor in good health. Some libraries in this study had Jurkat cell RNA spiked in. Sequencing input: naive CD8+ T cells from blood, with Jurkat cell RNA spiked in. The cell subset or site label, as the study defines it: FACS-sorted CD8+CD4-CCR7+CD45RA+ naive T cells. The rearrangement combines TRBV13 with TRBJ2-7; 8 of the junction bases match TRBD2. The CDR3 has the sequence CASSQHHGGAGYEQYF. The bases read TGTGCCAGCAGCCAACACCACGGGGGGGCCGGCTACGAGCAGTACTTC.